Included here is one T cell receptor beta chain sequence, with context. Germline values: CDR1 MNHEY, CDR2 SVGAGI. The CDR3 consists of 14 residues. V dropped 7 bases and J dropped 6; count of bases not matched to a gene: 8. Using immunoSEQ multiplex PCR, the repertoire was profiled, and TCRdb retains in-frame clones only, with some absent. The sample lists approximately 79,000 clones, approximately 90% occurring once. The entry originates in a study of control samples from healthy donors and cancer patients. This sequence originates from a man in his fifties in good health. Sequenced input: blood. V is TRBV6-5 and J is TRBJ2-7; 11 bases are shared with TRBD1. The CDR3 loop reads CASNSDRGLGEQYF. The CDR3 DNA sequence: TGTGCCAGCAACTCGGACAGGGGGCTGGGCGAGCAGTACTTC.